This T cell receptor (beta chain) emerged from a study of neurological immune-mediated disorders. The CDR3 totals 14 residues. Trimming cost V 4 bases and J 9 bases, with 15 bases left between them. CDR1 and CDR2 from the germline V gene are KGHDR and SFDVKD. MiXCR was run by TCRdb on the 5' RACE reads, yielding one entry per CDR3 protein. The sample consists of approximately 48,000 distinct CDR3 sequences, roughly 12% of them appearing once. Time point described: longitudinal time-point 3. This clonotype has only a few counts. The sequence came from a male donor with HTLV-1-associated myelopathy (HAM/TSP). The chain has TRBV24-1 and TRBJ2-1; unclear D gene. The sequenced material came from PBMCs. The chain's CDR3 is CATSDPGRDSEQFF. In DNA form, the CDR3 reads TGTGCCACCAGTGACCCAGGACGTGACTCTGAGCAGTTCTTC.